These 8 T cell receptor beta chains were sequenced from one sample in a study of CD8+CD57+ T cells in acquired aplastic anemia. By flow cytometry, patients selected for sequencing had shown an expansion of CD8+CD57+ cells. CDR3 and TCR beta VDJ profiling relied on genomic DNA as the template. One entry per CDR3 protein results from TCRdb running MiXCR on the reads. This repertoire shows around 130,000 distinct CDR3 sequences, approximately 50% found once; its top ten account for roughly 30%. The sample consisted of sorted CD4+, CD8+, or CD8+CD57+ T cells (not recorded which) from PBMCs. These receptors were collected from a human donor with aplastic anemia.

This chain uses TRBV10-3 with TRBJ1-2; D possibly corresponds to TRBD1 (5 bases). The germline V and J ends were trimmed by 0 bases and 2 bases, with 16 bases remaining between them. Germline CDR1 ENHRY, CDR2 SYGVKD. This CDR3 contains 17 residues. The CDR3 coding sequence is TGTGCCATCAGTGAGTCGATGCTTCCCCGGACAAACTATGGCTACACCTTC. The encoded protein is CAISESMLPRTNYGYTF.

The rearrangement joins TRBV7-3 to TRBJ1-1; D is unresolved. Germline values: CDR1 SGHTA, CDR2 FQGTGA. CDR3 length: 13 residues. Trimming shortened V by 0 bases and J by 4 bases, and 6 bases separated the two germline ends. CDR3: CASSLTRGTEAFF. The CDR3 DNA is TGTGCCAGCAGCTTAACGCGGGGCACTGAAGCTTTCTTT.

This chain joins TRBV3-1 and TRBJ2-7, with no clear D. This CDR3 comprises 16 residues. Germline CDR1 is LGHDT and CDR2 is YNNKEL (reference sequence). V lost 0 bases, J lost 8 bases, and 20 bases lay in between. In nucleotides, the CDR3 is TGTGCCAGCAGCCAAGATCACCCAAAGAATCTCGCCAAGCAGTACTTC. Its protein product is CASSQDHPKNLAKQYF.

This clonotype was seen a handful of times. The V call is TRBV5-1, the J call TRBJ2-5, with TRBD1 identical over 7 bases. Germline values: CDR1 SGHRS, CDR2 YFSETQ. The trim removed 5 bases at V and 1 base at J, leaving 5 bases unmatched. CDR3 length: 14 amino acids. DNA of the CDR3: TGCGCCAGCAGTCAGGGACAGCGCCAAGAGACCCAGTACTTC. Its protein product is CASSQGQRQETQYF.

The genes are TRBV7-1 and TRBJ2-7; 9 bases align to TRBD1. TRBV7-1 is classed as an ORF, of uncertain function. The CDR3 extends over 15 amino acids. J was trimmed by 4 bases and V by 2 bases; bases with no gene match: 6. The CDR3 DNA reads as TGTGCCAGCAGCTCACCCCACAGGGGGCCTTACGAGCAGTACTTC. It is translated as CASSSPHRGPYEQYF.

The V gene is TRBV7-3, the J gene TRBJ1-6; D is unresolved. V lost 3 bases and J lost 9, with 15 bases in between. Germline CDR1 is SGHTA and CDR2 is FQGTGA. The CDR3 is made up of 15 amino acids. The CDR3 DNA is TGTGCCAGCAGCTTGAACAAATTAGGAGTTTCACCCCTCCACTTT. Its protein product is CASSLNKLGVSPLHF.

The V call is TRBV20-1, the J call TRBJ2-1; 14 bases align to TRBD2. The V segment lost 1 base and the J segment 6 bases; nucleotides outside the gene matches: 11. The germline V gene encodes CDR1 DFQATT and CDR2 SNEGSKA (reference sequence). The CDR3 spans 18 residues. The CDR3 spells CSARGRLAGGRSINEQFF. CDR3 DNA: TGCAGTGCTAGAGGCCGACTAGCGGGGGGGCGATCTATCAATGAGCAGTTCTTC.

This clonotype was detected only a few times. The chain combines TRBV2 with TRBJ1-5; D gene unclear. The CDR3 covers 13 residues. With 4 bases removed from V and 7 bases from J, the gap between germline ends came to 11 bases. CDR1 and CDR2 (germline): SNHLY, FYNNEI. For the CDR3, the DNA is TGTGCCAGCAGTGGGGGTTGGGAACAGCCCCAGCATTTT. This codes for CASSGGWEQPQHF.